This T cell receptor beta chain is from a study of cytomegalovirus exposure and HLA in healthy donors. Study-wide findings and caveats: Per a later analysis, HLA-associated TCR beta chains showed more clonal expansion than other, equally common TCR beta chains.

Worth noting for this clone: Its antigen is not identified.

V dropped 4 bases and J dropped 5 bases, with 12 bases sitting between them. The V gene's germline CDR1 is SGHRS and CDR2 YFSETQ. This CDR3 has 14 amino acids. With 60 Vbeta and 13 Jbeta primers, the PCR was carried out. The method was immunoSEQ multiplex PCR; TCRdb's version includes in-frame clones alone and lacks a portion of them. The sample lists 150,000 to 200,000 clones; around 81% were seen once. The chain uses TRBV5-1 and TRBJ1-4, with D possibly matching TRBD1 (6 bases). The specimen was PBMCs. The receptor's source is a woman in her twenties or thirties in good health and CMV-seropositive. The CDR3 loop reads CASSVGQPNEKLFF. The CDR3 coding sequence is TGCGCCAGCAGCGTCGGACAGCCGAATGAAAAACTGTTTTTT.